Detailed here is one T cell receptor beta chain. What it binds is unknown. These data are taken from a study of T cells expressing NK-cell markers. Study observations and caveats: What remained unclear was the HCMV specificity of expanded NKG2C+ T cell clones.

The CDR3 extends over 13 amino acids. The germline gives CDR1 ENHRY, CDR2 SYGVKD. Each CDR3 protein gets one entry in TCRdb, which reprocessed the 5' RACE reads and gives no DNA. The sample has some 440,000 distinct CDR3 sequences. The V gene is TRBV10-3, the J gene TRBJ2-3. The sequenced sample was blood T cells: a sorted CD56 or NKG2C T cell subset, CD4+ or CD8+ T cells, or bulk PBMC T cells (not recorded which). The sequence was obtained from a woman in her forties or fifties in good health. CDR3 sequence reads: CAIKEQSTDTQYF.